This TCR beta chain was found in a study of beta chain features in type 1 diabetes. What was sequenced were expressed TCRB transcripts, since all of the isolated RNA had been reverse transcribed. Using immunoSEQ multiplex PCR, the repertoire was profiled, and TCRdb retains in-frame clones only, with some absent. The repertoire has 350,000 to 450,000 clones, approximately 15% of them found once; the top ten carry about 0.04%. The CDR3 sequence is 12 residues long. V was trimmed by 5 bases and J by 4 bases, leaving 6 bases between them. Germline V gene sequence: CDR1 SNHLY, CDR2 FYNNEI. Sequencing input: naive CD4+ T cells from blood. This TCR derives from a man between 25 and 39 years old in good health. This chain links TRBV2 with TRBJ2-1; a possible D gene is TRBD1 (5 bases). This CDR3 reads CASSYRYNEQFF. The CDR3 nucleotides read TGTGCCAGCAGTTACAGGTACAATGAGCAGTTCTTC.